A selection of T cell receptor beta chains follows, all from one sample in a study of blood T cell repertoires in COVID-19. The method was immunoSEQ multiplex PCR; TCRdb's version includes in-frame clones alone and lacks a portion of them. The repertoire holds 45,000 to 65,000 clones, with 77% as singletons. The material sequenced was peripheral blood. Receptors originate from a man aged 70-80 years with active or convalescent COVID-19. Each CDR3 is given with its conserved first and last residue. Fields, in order: D gene, J gene, V gene, clone size, CDR3 DNA, CDR3 protein. D genes are given only for firm matches. Size values are once, few and many counts, or a class for expanded clones, and some rows have none.

>.|TRBJ2-3|TRBV5-1|.
TGCGCCAGCAGCTTGGAGGACAGTACAGATACGCAGTATTTT
CASSLEDSTDTQYF
>TRBD2|TRBJ2-3|TRBV6-2/TRBV6-3|.
TGTGCCAGCAGTTGGAGCCGGACTAGCGGGAGGTATGCGCAGTATTTT
CASSWSRTSGRYAQYF
>TRBD2|TRBJ2-5|TRBV6-5|.
TGTGCCAGCAGGATTACTAGCGGGAAGGGAGAGACCCAGTACTTC
CASRITSGKGETQYF
>TRBD1|TRBJ1-3|TRBV19|many
TGTGCCAGTAGTGCCAGGACAGGACCTGGAAACACCATATATTTT
CASSARTGPGNTIYF
>TRBD1|TRBJ1-1|TRBV7-3|.
TGTGCCAGCAGCTTAGGGGGACAGGGTGAAGCTTTCTTT
CASSLGGQGEAFF
>.|TRBJ2-2|TRBV30|.
TGTGCCTGGAGTGTAAGTCGGTACACCGGGGAGCTGTTTTTT
CAWSVSRYTGELFF
>TRBD1|TRBJ1-2|TRBV27|.
TGTGCCAGCAGGCCACAGGGGGCAAGCCGAGGAGGCTACACCTTC
CASRPQGASRGGYTF
>.|TRBJ2-7|TRBV19|.
TGTGCCAGTAGTATAGGGGTTCGGAGTACCAACGAGCAGTACTTC
CASSIGVRSTNEQYF
>TRBD2|TRBJ2-5|TRBV28|.
TGTGCCAGCAGTTTCGGCGGGAGGGACTCCCAAGAGACCCAGTACTTC
CASSFGGRDSQETQYF
>TRBD1|TRBJ1-2|TRBV4-2|once
TGTGCCAGCAGCCATGGGACAGGGGGTAACTATGGCTACACCTTC
CASSHGTGGNYGYTF
>TRBD2|TRBJ2-5|TRBV7-3|.
TGTGCCAGCAGCTTAACGCCCCTGGGAGGGGAGACCCAGTACTTC
CASSLTPLGGETQYF
>.|TRBJ2-6|TRBV5-1|.
TGCGCCAGCAGCCGAATCCTCGGGGGTAGCTCTGGGGCCAACGTCCTGACTTTC
CASSRILGGSSGANVLTF
>.|TRBJ2-1|TRBV11-1|.
TGTGCCAGCAGCCCCTCTCGGACAAACAACAATGAGCAGTTCTTC
CASSPSRTNNNEQFF
>TRBD1|TRBJ1-2|TRBV6-6|.
TGTGCCAGACCAGGGGGCTCGGACTATGGCTACACCTTC
CARPGGSDYGYTF
>TRBD1|TRBJ2-2|TRBV25-1|.
TGTGCCAGCTCGAGGACAGGGCGGACCGGGGAGCTGTTTTTT
CASSRTGRTGELFF
>.|TRBJ1-5|TRBV19|once
TGTGCCAGTAGTCCATACCAGGGTAGCAATCAGCCCCAGCATTTT
CASSPYQGSNQPQHF
>TRBD1|TRBJ1-1|TRBV2|.
TGTGCCAGCAGTGAAAGGGGACAGGGTTTCACTGAAGCTTTCTTT
CASSERGQGFTEAFF
>TRBD2|TRBJ2-1|TRBV24-1|.
TGTGCCACCAGTGATTCTTTCGTGACTAGCGGGAGAATTAATGAGCAGTTCTTC
CATSDSFVTSGRINEQFF
>TRBD1|TRBJ1-3|TRBV6-5|.
TGTGCCAGCAGTTTCCGGGACAGGCCTCCTGGAAACACCATATATTTT
CASSFRDRPPGNTIYF
>TRBD2|TRBJ2-7|TRBV5-5|once
TGTGCCAGCAGCTTGGGCCGCGGGGGTAGATCCTACGAGCAGTACTTC
CASSLGRGGRSYEQYF
>.|TRBJ1-2|TRBV4-1|.
TGCGCCAGCAGCCTACAGACAGCCTCTGGCTATGGCTACACCTTC
CASSLQTASGYGYTF
>.|TRBJ1-1|TRBV3-1/TRBV3-2|.
TGTGCCAGCAGCCGCCAGGGTGGCACTGAAGCTTTCTTT
CASSRQGGTEAFF
>TRBD2|TRBJ2-2|TRBV12-5|.
TGTGCTAGTGGTTTGCAACTAGCGGGAGGGCGGACCGGGGAGCTGTTTTTT
CASGLQLAGGRTGELFF
>TRBD1|TRBJ1-1|TRBV6-4|many
TGTGCCAGCAGGGCAGGACAGGGGAACACTGAAGCTTTCTTT
CASRAGQGNTEAFF